The entry below gives a single T cell receptor beta chain sequence along with its context. What it recognizes is unknown. The CDR3 is 16 residues long. The germline gives CDR1 ENHRY, CDR2 SYGVKD. Trimming cost V 0 bases and J 1 base, with 10 bases left between them. The data were taken from a study of siplizumab effects on memory and regulatory T cells. Study-level findings and limits: The diversity of naive T cells seemed greater than that of memory cells, and their alloresponse contribution seemed major. Sequences below about 10^-5 frequency were poorly captured. As a result, only a minor fraction of alloreactive clones mapped to unstimulated subsets. Many proliferating CD4+ or CD8+ clones remained unclassified. Roughly 75-97% of them could not be assigned either a naive or a memory phenotype.

Assays examined about 100,000 TCR templates per sample. TCRdb's copy holds only in-frame clones and misses some; the assay was immunoSEQ multiplex PCR. The sample contains about 57,000 clones, 83% of which appear only once. The TCR was taken from a human donor in good health. Sequencing input: memory CD4+ T cells sorted from blood. The chain has TRBV10-3 and TRBJ1-5; tentative D call: TRBD1 (5 bases). The DNA for the CDR3 is TGTGCCATCAGTGAGTCCGGCAGGGTAAGCAATCAGCCCCAGCATTTT. It is translated as CAISESGRVSNQPQHF.